Listed below are T cell receptor beta chains from one sample, sequenced in a study of blood T cell repertoires in COVID-19. Clones were read by immunoSEQ multiplex PCR, and TCRdb kept only the in-frame ones, dropping some. The sample has about 140,000 clones, roughly 84% seen once. The specimen was peripheral blood. The receptors were sampled from a man aged 25-45 years with COVID-19, enrolled during active disease. The CDR3 runs from the conserved cysteine through the conserved F or W. D genes are given only for firm matches. Not all rows give a size; the values are once, few, many and, for expanded clones, a class.

CDR3nt,CDR3aa,abundance,v_gene,d_gene,j_gene
TGTGCCAGCAGGAGAGGGGCGGGAGGCCAGGAAACCTACGAGCAGTACTTC,CASRRGAGGQETYEQYF,NA,TRBV27,TRBD2,TRBJ2-7
TGTGCCATCAGTGAGAAGCAGGGCCATCAGCCCCAGCATTTT,CAISEKQGHQPQHF,NA,TRBV10-3,NA,TRBJ1-5
TGTGCCAGCAGTGTTGTTCCGGGAAGCAATCAGCCCCAGCATTTT,CASSVVPGSNQPQHF,NA,TRBV28,NA,TRBJ1-5
TGTGCCACCGAGGGGGGACAGGGGGCGCGGGGCTACACCTTC,CATEGGQGARGYTF,NA,TRBV24-1,TRBD1,TRBJ1-2
TGTGCCAGCACAAGCCAACTAGCGGCCCAAGAGACCCAGTACTTC,CASTSQLAAQETQYF,NA,TRBV18,TRBD2,TRBJ2-5
TGTGCCAGCAGCGCACAGGGGGAAGGCCCGTACTTC,CASSAQGEGPYF,NA,TRBV9,TRBD1,TRBJ2-7
TGTGCCAGCAGCTTAGGGGCAGCGGGAGGATATGGTGGCGGGGAGCTGTTTTTT,CASSLGAAGGYGGGELFF,few,TRBV7-6,TRBD2,TRBJ2-2
TGTGCCAGCAGCCCAGGTCAGTGGCGAGAGACCCAGTACTTC,CASSPGQWRETQYF,once,TRBV5-5,NA,TRBJ2-5
TGCGCCAGCAGCCTAAAACCGGGACTAGCGGAAACCTACGAGCAGTACTTC,CASSLKPGLAETYEQYF,NA,TRBV5-1,TRBD2,TRBJ2-7
TGTGCCAGCAGCCAAGAAGGCGGGAGCTACAATGAGCAGTTCTTC,CASSQEGGSYNEQFF,NA,TRBV3-1/TRBV3-2,TRBD2,TRBJ2-1
TGTGCCAGTAGTATAGATCAAGGGGAATCCTCCTACGAGCAGTACTTC,CASSIDQGESSYEQYF,once,TRBV19,NA,TRBJ2-7
TGCGCCAGCAGCTTGGCGGGACAGGGTTCGGGGAACACTGAAGCTTTCTTT,CASSLAGQGSGNTEAFF,NA,TRBV5-1,TRBD1,TRBJ1-1
TGTGCCAGTAGTTCCCGAAGACAGGGATCCATTCAGTACTTC,CASSSRRQGSIQYF,NA,TRBV19,TRBD1,TRBJ2-4
TGCGCCAGCAGCCCCCACATTAGCCGGAGGCAATACCTCAATGAGCAGTTCTTC,CASSPHISRRQYLNEQFF,NA,TRBV4-1,NA,TRBJ2-1
TGCGCCAGCAGCCAAGACAGGGCGTCCGGAAACACCATATATTTT,CASSQDRASGNTIYF,NA,TRBV4-1,NA,TRBJ1-3
TGTGCCAGCAGCGAGGGAGGCTTTTATAGCAATCAGCCCCAGCATTTT,CASSEGGFYSNQPQHF,few,TRBV3-1/TRBV3-2,NA,TRBJ1-5
TGCAGCGTTGAGAGGCACGCAGATACGCAGTATTTT,CSVERHADTQYF,once,TRBV29-1,NA,TRBJ2-3
TGCGCCAGCAGCACCGGGACAGACGGAAACACCATATATTTT,CASSTGTDGNTIYF,few,TRBV5-1,TRBD1,TRBJ1-3
TGCGCCAGCAGCTTTGGAGCGGGAGAGCCTACGCAGTATTTT,CASSFGAGEPTQYF,NA,TRBV5-1,TRBD2,TRBJ2-3
TGTGCCAGCAGCTTATCCGCGGGAGAAAGGAAGCAGTACTTC,CASSLSAGERKQYF,NA,TRBV11-2,TRBD2,TRBJ2-7
TGTGCCAGTAACCTCAACAGGGATAGCAATCAGCCCCAGCATTTT,CASNLNRDSNQPQHF,NA,TRBV19,NA,TRBJ1-5
TGTGCCAGCAGCTTAGGAGTTGAGCAGTTCTTC,CASSLGVEQFF,NA,TRBV11-2,NA,TRBJ2-1
TGTGCCAGCAGCGTAGATGGGACTAGCGGGAGCTATGAGCAGTTCTTC,CASSVDGTSGSYEQFF,once,TRBV9,TRBD2,TRBJ2-1
TGTGCCAGCAGTCGGGACTACCGGAACACCGGGGAGCTGTTTTTT,CASSRDYRNTGELFF,NA,TRBV7-2,TRBD2,TRBJ2-2
TGTGCCAGCAGGGGGGACACACCGAACACTGAAGCTTTCTTT,CASRGDTPNTEAFF,NA,TRBV6-5,NA,TRBJ1-1
TGTGCCAGCAGCAAAGGAGAGAACACTGAAGCTTTCTTT,CASSKGENTEAFF,NA,TRBV21-1,NA,TRBJ1-1
TGTGCCAGCAGCCCGGACAGGGACGATTCACCCCTCCACTTT,CASSPDRDDSPLHF,NA,TRBV5-4,TRBD1,TRBJ1-6
TGTGCCAGCAGCATGACGGAAAGGGAGAATGTTTCCACAGATACGCAGTATTTT,CASSMTERENVSTDTQYF,medium-sized,TRBV5-6,NA,TRBJ2-3
TGCGCCAGCAGCCAAGAAGTGGCGGGGGCCGGTGGGGAGCAGTACTTC,CASSQEVAGAGGEQYF,few,TRBV4-3,NA,TRBJ2-7
TGTGCCAGCAGCTCGCAGGGGACTGAAGCTTTCTTT,CASSSQGTEAFF,NA,TRBV9,NA,TRBJ1-1
TGCGCCAGCAGCGAATCGACACAATCCTCTTCACCCCTCCACTTT,CASSESTQSSSPLHF,NA,TRBV4-1,NA,TRBJ1-6
TGTGCCAGCGGTTCCCCGGGACAGGGGGCCGGGGAGCTGTTTTTT,CASGSPGQGAGELFF,NA,TRBV2,TRBD1,TRBJ2-2
TGTGCCAGCAGCCCTAAGCCAACAGGGTCTGGCTACACCTTC,CASSPKPTGSGYTF,NA,TRBV7-8,NA,TRBJ1-2
TGTGCCAGTAGTACACAGGGGATTGCCGGGGAGCTGTTTTTT,CASSTQGIAGELFF,NA,TRBV19,TRBD1,TRBJ2-2
TGTGCCAGTCGGGCTAGCGGGAGGGCCGGCGGCGAGCAGTACTTC,CASRASGRAGGEQYF,once,TRBV19,TRBD2,TRBJ2-7
TGTGCCAGCAGCTTAGGAGGGACAGGGCAACTACAGCAGTTCTTC,CASSLGGTGQLQQFF,NA,TRBV7-2,TRBD1,TRBJ2-1
TGTGCCAGCAAGGACAGGGTGGTGAACACTGAAGCTTTCTTT,CASKDRVVNTEAFF,NA,TRBV28,TRBD1,TRBJ1-1
TGCGCCAGCAGGCTAATCACAGGGATCTCCTACGAGCAGTACTTC,CASRLITGISYEQYF,NA,TRBV23-1,NA,TRBJ2-7
TGTGCCAGCAGTTCCATACAGGGGGCCGGCACAGATACGCAGTATTTT,CASSSIQGAGTDTQYF,NA,TRBV27,TRBD1,TRBJ2-3
TGTGCCAGCAGTTTACCAGGGTCAACGTTTGAAAAACTGTTTTTT,CASSLPGSTFEKLFF,NA,TRBV28,NA,TRBJ1-4
TGTGCCAGCAGCCAGGGAGGCACTGAAGCTTTCTTT,CASSQGGTEAFF,NA,TRBV28,NA,TRBJ1-1
TGTGCCAGCAGTTTACCAGGGGGGTCCTATGGCTACACCTTC,CASSLPGGSYGYTF,many,TRBV28,TRBD1,TRBJ1-2
TGTGCCAGCAGCCAACCTAGTGGGGGGGCTGGAAACACCATATATTTT,CASSQPSGGAGNTIYF,NA,TRBV4-2,NA,TRBJ1-3
TGTGCCAGCAGCAAAGAGAGGGGGGGTTTCTGCAATGAGCAGTTCTTC,CASSKERGGFCNEQFF,NA,TRBV21-1,NA,TRBJ2-1
TGTGCCAGCCGGGATAACAGGGAAATCTATGGCTACACCTTC,CASRDNREIYGYTF,once,TRBV27,NA,TRBJ1-2
TGTGCCAGCAGCTTCCACCGATTCCCCAGGCGGGGCACCTACGAGCAGTACTTC,CASSFHRFPRRGTYEQYF,NA,TRBV11-2,NA,TRBJ2-7
TGTGCCAGCAGGGCAAGACAGGGGTGGAATGAGCAGTTCTTC,CASRARQGWNEQFF,NA,TRBV6-5,TRBD1,TRBJ2-1
TGCAGCGTTGATCTTAGCGGGAGTCTCGAGCAGTACTTC,CSVDLSGSLEQYF,NA,TRBV29-1,TRBD2,TRBJ2-7
TGTGCCTGGAGGAGAACGACAGGGAATGGCTACACCTTC,CAWRRTTGNGYTF,NA,TRBV30,TRBD1,TRBJ1-2
TGTGCCAGCAGCCCCCTTCGGCGGGAGAATTCAAATGAGCAGTTCTTC,CASSPLRRENSNEQFF,NA,TRBV7-3,TRBD2,TRBJ2-1
TGCGCCAGCAGCTTTAGTGGAGCGGGAGGTTCTAATGAGCAGTTCTTC,CASSFSGAGGSNEQFF,NA,TRBV5-1,TRBD2,TRBJ2-1
TGTGCCAGCAGCTCCCCTACTGCGGGAGGGCCCCGGAATGAGCAGTTCTTC,CASSSPTAGGPRNEQFF,NA,TRBV13,TRBD2,TRBJ2-1
TGTGCCAGCAGTTCGTTCGGACAGGGGATTGGTAACTATGGCTACACCTTC,CASSSFGQGIGNYGYTF,NA,TRBV28,TRBD1,TRBJ1-2
TGTGCCAGCTCACCTCAGGGTTACCCCACAGATACGCAGTATTTT,CASSPQGYPTDTQYF,NA,TRBV18,NA,TRBJ2-3
TGCGCCAGCAGTGCGGACAGTCTATATGGCTACACCTTC,CASSADSLYGYTF,NA,TRBV10-1,NA,TRBJ1-2